A single T cell receptor beta chain is shown here with its context. Profiling relied on immunoSEQ multiplex PCR, and the TCRdb table lists in-frame clones only, not all of them. The data hold 200,000 to 300,000 clones, with approximately 80% observed a single time. Germline V lookup: CDR1 MNHEY, CDR2 SVGEGT. The CDR3 totals 15 residues. Trimming left V 5 bases short and J 6 bases short, with 17 bases between. The data are from a study of blood T cell repertoires in COVID-19. This TCR was sampled from a human donor in a cohort sampled during active COVID-19. V gene TRBV6-2 or TRBV6-3 combines with J gene TRBJ1-5; perhaps TRBD1 as D (6 bases). Sequencing was done on a sample of peripheral blood. CDR3 nucleotide sequence: TGTGCCAGCAGTCTACCAGGGGTGTCAGGTCAGCCCCAGCATTTT. Translated, it gives CASSLPGVSGQPQHF.